This TCR beta chain was identified in a study of OX40 agonist ivuxolimab in advanced cancers. The wider study: Aged roughly 23 to 90 with a mean of approximately 60 years, they were about 78% male. Having had anti-PD-1, anti-PD-L1 or anti-CTLA-4 therapy before was allowed, and roughly 39% had some. Whole-study results and caveats: At doses 0.1 to 3.0 mg/kg, CD4+ and CD8+ clones expanded.

Profiling relied on immunoSEQ multiplex PCR, and the TCRdb table lists in-frame clones only, not all of them. This table has approximately 30,000 clones, just over 90% appearing once. V shed 5 bases and J 8 bases; nucleotides not matched to a gene: 4. CDR3 length: 14 residues. In germline, CDR1 is SEHNR, CDR2 FQNEAQ (reference sequence). A word on this clone: What it binds is unknown.

This chain links TRBV7-9 with TRBJ1-6; TRBD1 matches 9 bases. The sample in question was CD4+ or CD8+ T cells sorted from blood, obtained in a trial of the OX40 agonist ivuxolimab. This sequence was found in an adult with an advanced solid tumor such as melanoma, head and neck, liver or kidney cancer. CDR3 coding DNA: TGTGCCAGCAGCGTGACAGGGGGAGATTCACCCCTCCACTTT. This sequence encodes CASSVTGGDSPLHF. Drawing the rest from reference TRBV7-9 and TRBJ1-6, the complete variable domain is DTGVSQNPRHKITKRGQNVTFRCDPISEHNRLYWYRQTLGQGPEFLTYFQNEAQLEKSRLLSDRFSAERPKGSFSTLEIQRTEQGDSAMYLCASSVTGGDSPLHFGNGTRLTVT.